This record covers a single TCR beta chain. Its specific antigen is unknown. Per-base quality was not reported, and no clone a single base away is much larger than it. The data originate from a study of cytomegalovirus exposure and HLA in healthy donors (dated by TCRdb to 2016 to 2017). Turning to the overall study: According to an earlier analysis of a few hundred of the donors, about 179 million T cells yielded 117 million unique TCR beta sequences and approximately 280 Gb of sequence data. An early release covering roughly 600 HLA-typed donors comprised about 290 gigabases of sequencing data and around 86 million unique TCR sequences. The genetic ancestry cluster associated with self-reported Caucasian donors included 81% of the 300 to 450 genotyped donors. The study aimed to test whether signatures of past pathogen exposure could be identified by cataloging public T cell receptors. The T cell repertoires of 700 or so subjects were profiled by immunosequencing and related to cytomegalovirus serostatus. Besides the first cohort of 500 to 700 subjects, a separate validation cohort made up of 120 different subjects was used. The study combined high-throughput TCR immunosequencing, statistical association of individual TCRs with disease status, and machine learning to predict cytomegalovirus infection status. A later analysis re-examined previously published TCR beta repertoires from just over 650 donors and added high-resolution HLA genotyping to investigate patterns of TCR occurrence. The later analysis used no new phenotypic data to find candidate immune exposures, relying instead on TCR beta sequences and their occurrence across donors. To decide whether each TCR beta V gene segment behaved as functional or pseudogenic, an earlier analysis of fewer than 750 of the donors relied on high-throughput TCR beta sequencing. Donor age, sex, ethnicity and CMV serostatus were compiled together with the repertoire data. Genome-wide SNP genotypes for about three fifths of the roughly 670 donors were used in a later genetic analysis, which treated that subset as a discovery cohort. All discovery cohort repertoires had been generated on a single sequencing platform. Class I and class II HLA loci were covered by the typing at four-digit resolution. The number of donors typed differed by locus, with 629-630 for A, B, C, DRB1 and DQB1, 522 for DQA1, 600 to 610 for DPA1, and some 470 for DPB1. Five DR-DQ haplotypes were handled as single units for association and clustering because linkage in the cohort was strong. Among around 400 genotyped donors of the cohort, an average of approximately 240,000 unique TCR beta nucleotide sequences was sequenced per donor, of which 15% to 20% were non-productive.

The cohort consisted of 600 to 750 healthy bone marrow donors. At the time of sampling, all cohort members were nominally healthy, though unrecorded immune exposures were likely present. The donor was CMV seropositive and belonged to the group of about 290 seropositive cohort members. A peripheral blood sample was collected from each donor, and TCR beta sequencing was performed on peripheral blood mononuclear cells. The Qiagen DNeasy Blood Extraction Kit was used to extract genomic DNA from the blood cell samples. The research as a whole found: The authors suggested that the approach could potentially be generalized to other disease states and immunological phenotypes. In the study, about 150 TCR beta chains were listed as associated with cytomegalovirus. A cluster of highly shared sequence variants was judged likely to represent a technical artifact of the sequencing pipeline. Sequencing depth was assumed to be roughly uniform across donors in the presence/absence analyses, though that assumption may not hold. A later genetic analysis associated a missense DCLRE1C variant with V-gene and J-gene trimming of TCR beta chains, and an independent cohort replicated the association. A later analysis found that most CMV-associated TCR beta chains appeared HLA-restricted, with HLA associations seemingly driven largely by CMV exposure. In a later analysis, about 17,000 TCR beta sequences were associated with specific HLA alleles at a false discovery rate of 0.05. Because counts were too low, more than 15 rarely observed V segments, including chromosome 9 orphons, were left out of the earlier analysis of roughly 600 of the donors. The only immune exposure information available for the cohort was CMV serostatus. A further reported finding was that TCR beta sequences accurately predicted the HLA-A and HLA-B alleles for most subjects in the first cohort. In a later analysis, HLA-associated TCR beta chains were found to be more clonally expanded and to have lower generation probabilities than equally common non-associated chains. Linkage disequilibrium might explain the correlated functional status among segregating V segments, but an unknown experimental factor could not be excluded. In a later analysis, TCR association rates were found to vary across HLA loci, with the most associated TCRs seen for DRB1 alleles and the fewest for HLA-C alleles. Because some donors lacked HLA typing at each locus, the association tests relied only on the typed subset. Broadly in line with IMGT annotations, most TCR beta V segments showed up in productive rearrangements about 87% or about 30% of the time in an earlier analysis of approximately 640 of the donors. When HLA alleles, especially DR and DQ, strongly co-occurred, attributing TCR associations to individual alleles was difficult. The cohort was sequenced for TCR beta chains only, and without alpha or paired-chain data the features that could be detected were limited. Because the 87-base-pair reads could not distinguish some IMGT-functional V segments, including TRBV6-2 and TRBV6-3, those segments were excluded. In a later analysis, several top co-occurrence clusters were reported to appear linked to parvovirus B19, influenza, CMV and Epstein-Barr virus. In both the original and validation cohorts, the classifier was reported to diagnose cytomegalovirus status with high specificity and sensitivity. A few of the identified cytomegalovirus-associated TCR beta chains were confirmed in vitro to be specific for cytomegalovirus antigens. A later genetic analysis reported fewer N-insertions in productive TCRs among donors in an Asian-associated ancestry cluster than the roughly 720-donor mean. Across donors, most TCR sequences were observed very rarely, whereas some public TCRs were present in many individuals.

Via the germline V gene, CDR1 is SGHTA and CDR2 FQGNSA. V has 5 bases trimmed and J has 5 bases trimmed; junction bases matching no gene number 8. Including cysteine and phenylalanine, the CDR3 has 16 amino acids. Left in the record is the CDR3 DNA by itself, 48 bases read in frame from the first base. Preparation of the library involved the immunoSEQ multiplex PCR assay. For the multiplex PCR, a mixture combining 60 forward primers for TCR Vbeta segments and 13 reverse primers for TCR Jbeta segments was used. The CDR3 region of rearranged TCR beta genes was amplified from genomic DNA with a multiplex PCR assay. On the Illumina HiSeq System, the amplified TCR beta libraries were sequenced as 87-base-pair reads. As for how the authors treated the data: A later analysis tallied some 79 million unique TCR beta chains across the 660 or so repertoires, and some 10 million of those chains were shared by two or more donors. A nearest-neighbor algorithm error-corrected the raw reads and collapsed the reads into unique sequences, merging closely related sequences to remove PCR and sequencing errors. To assign V, D and J gene segments, CDR3 sequences were aligned to IMGT reference sequences. For a sequence to be retained, at least a six-nucleotide match to both a V gene segment and a J gene segment was required. Rearrangements were called productive when the CDR3 lacked stop codons and stayed in frame with V and J; all others were non-productive. CDR3 was defined by IMGT convention, running from the second conserved V-encoded cysteine to the conserved J-encoded phenylalanine. Sequences without an unambiguous match to a single V gene segment were excluded from the earlier analysis of 450 to 750 of the donors. An earlier analysis of a few hundred of the donors classified V segments as functional when productive rearrangements were above 56.7% and as segregating when the standard deviation between donors was above 5%. A statistical classification framework was built to diagnose cytomegalovirus status from the catalog of TCR beta chain sequences. In a later analysis, TCR nucleotide sequences were compared against IMGT/GENE-DB human TR gene sequences so that V and J genes could be assigned. Using the TCRdist pipeline, a later analysis assigned CDR3 sequences along with most-parsimonious VDJ recombination scenarios. In a later analysis, every TCR beta chain was defined by the combination of its CDR3 amino acid sequence and its V-gene family, and reads without a unique V-gene family were dropped. As a way to deal with suspected cross-contamination and a sequencing artifact, a later analysis dropped nearly 600 nucleotide sequences that were highly shared and had low generation probability. A later analysis calculated a clonal expansion index for each public chain from normalized within-repertoire ranks of inferred template counts. A later analysis computed generation probabilities with a VDJ recombination model fitted to out-of-frame rearrangements, and checked the results against IGoR. A later analysis scored TCR-TCR, TCR-HLA and TCR-CMV co-occurrence with hypergeometric tests, applying a repertoire-size bias correction to TCR pairs. False discovery rates were estimated in a later analysis by permuting HLA or CMV assignments 20 times. In a later analysis, co-occurring TCRs were grouped using DBSCAN, and TCRdist sequence similarity was added for clustering within HLA-allele-positive subsets. Co-occurrence clustering excluded repertoires with fewer than 30,000 or more than 120,000 public chains, plus five with anomalous nucleotide sharing. TCRdb carries this immuneACCESS record with in-frame sequences only. Its versions omit some clonotypes, under half of them owing to an unresolved V gene in the studies checked, with the rest unexplained. V, J and clone size reflect that table, while D and trimming were determined from the DNA. Within this sample are 150,000 to 200,000 clones, with around 80% of them counted one time only. Around 4.8% of the sample comes from the top ten.

The rearrangement joined TRBV7-2 to TRBJ2-3, with TRBD2 matching 12 junction bases. Sequencing used PBMCs. This TCR was recovered from a woman in her twenties or thirties in good health and CMV-seropositive. Read as DNA, the sequence is TGTGCCAGCAGCACCCGACTAGCGGGGGCTGGAGATACGCAGTATTTT. It codes for CASSTRLAGAGDTQYF.